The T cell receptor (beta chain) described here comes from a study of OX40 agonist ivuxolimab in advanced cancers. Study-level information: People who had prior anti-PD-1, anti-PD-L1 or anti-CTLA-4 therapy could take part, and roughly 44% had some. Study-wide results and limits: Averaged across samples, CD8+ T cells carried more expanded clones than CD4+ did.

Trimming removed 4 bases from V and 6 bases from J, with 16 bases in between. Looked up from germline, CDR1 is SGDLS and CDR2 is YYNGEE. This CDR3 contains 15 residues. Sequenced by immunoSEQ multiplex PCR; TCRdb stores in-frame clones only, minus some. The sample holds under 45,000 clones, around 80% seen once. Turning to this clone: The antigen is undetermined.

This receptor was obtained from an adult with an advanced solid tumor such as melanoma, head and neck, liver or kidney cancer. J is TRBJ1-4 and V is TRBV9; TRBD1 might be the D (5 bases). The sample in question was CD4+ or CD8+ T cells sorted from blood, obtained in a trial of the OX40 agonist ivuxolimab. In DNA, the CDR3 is TGTGCCAGCAGCCTGAGGGGCTTCGCCGATGAAAAACTGTTTTTT. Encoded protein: CASSLRGFADEKLFF.